The clone carrying this TCR beta chain qualifies as medium-sized. Its target is not known. The data stem from a study of CD8 T cells in ankylosing spondylitis. Whole-study findings and limits: Past research had described some motif variants in reactive arthritis synovial fluid and blood. Seemingly characteristic of ankylosing spondylitis blood was a TCR beta motif consisting of about 8 highly homologous variants. Reportedly, significant enrichment of disease-linked clones occurred in matched ankylosing spondylitis synovial fluid.

The CDR3 loop spans 20 amino acids. Germline lookup yields CDR1 SGHAT and CDR2 FQDESV (reference sequence). V was clipped by 4 bases and J by 0 bases, with 25 bases between them. TCRdb processed the 5' RACE reads anew with MiXCR; each CDR3 protein has one entry. This table has hundreds of thousands of distinct CDR3 sequences, 25% to 30% appearing once. The V call is TRBV11-1, the J call TRBJ2-1, with D unclear. The receptor was derived from a male donor with ankylosing spondylitis. Sequenced input: blood, either unsorted or a sorted T cell fraction (not recorded which). The CDR3, as DNA: TGTGCCAGCAGCTCGCACGCCCCCTCAACTCTAGTAGGCTCCTACAATGAGCAGTTCTTC. Amino acid sequence: CASSSHAPSTLVGSYNEQFF.